Following are 15 T cell receptor beta chains from one sample sequenced in a study of cytomegalovirus exposure and HLA in healthy donors. The table came from immunoSEQ multiplex PCR; TCRdb's copy has only in-frame clones and leaves some out. The sample includes some 86,000 clones, 93% seen only once; the top ten take around 3.5%. Sequencing was performed on PBMCs. The origin of the receptors is a woman in her thirties in good health and CMV-seronegative.

This chain uses TRBV5-1 with TRBJ2-1; 10 bases map to TRBD2. The CDR3 loop spans 16 amino acids. Germline V lookup: CDR1 SGHRS, CDR2 YFSETQ. V lost 4 bases, J lost 4 bases, and 8 bases stayed unmatched. This CDR3 reads CASSPGERGGYNEQFF. The CDR3 bases are TGCGCCAGCAGCCCCGGAGAGCGGGGGGGGTACAATGAGCAGTTCTTC.

This chain joins TRBV30 and TRBJ1-5; tentatively, D is TRBD1 (6 bases). The germline V gene encodes CDR1 GTSNPN and CDR2 SVGIG (reference sequence). Trimming took 4 bases from V and 3 from J, leaving 13 bases between them. The CDR3 consists of 14 residues. The CDR3 bases are TGTGCCTGGAATGTAGGGGGTTTCAATCAGCCCCAGCATTTT. This codes for CAWNVGGFNQPQHF.

This chain links TRBV6-1 with TRBJ1-4, with D uncertain. The V gene lost 7 bases and the J gene lost 3 bases, with 15 bases spanning the gap. Germline CDR1 is MNHNS and CDR2 is SASEGT. The CDR3 is 15 amino acids. The DNA of the CDR3 is TGTGCCAGCAACCCGGCGGGGTTGGCTAATGAAAAACTGTTTTTT. Translating it yields CASNPAGLANEKLFF.

The rearrangement uses TRBV6-1 and TRBJ1-6; D call uncertain. Germline CDR1 and CDR2: MNHNS and SASEGT. V lost 7 bases and J 10 bases, leaving 14 bases between the germline ends. The CDR3 has 13 amino acids. Here the CDR3 reads CASTTSGESPLHF. Written as DNA, the CDR3 is TGTGCCAGCACGACGAGCGGGGAATCACCCCTCCACTTT.

V and J are TRBV7-2 and TRBJ1-1, with TRBD1 as a possible D gene (5 bases). Trimming pared 6 bases from V and 1 base from J, leaving 12 bases between. The CDR3 sequence is 14 residues long. In germline, CDR1 is SGHTA, CDR2 FQGNSA. CDR3 loop: CASSQTQGNTEAFF. For the CDR3, the DNA is TGTGCCAGCAGTCAAACGCAGGGGAACACTGAAGCTTTCTTT.

The chain couples TRBV5-3 to TRBJ2-1; D is perhaps TRBD2 (5 bases). TRBV5-3 is an ORF, with its function uncertain. V was trimmed by 4 bases and J by 7 bases, leaving 12 bases between them. This CDR3 contains 13 residues. CDR3 sequence (DNA): TGTGCCAGAAGCCCTAAGAGGGTAAATGAGCAGTTCTTC. It yields the protein CARSPKRVNEQFF.

This clone was detected only once. The genes are TRBV5-4 and TRBJ2-5, with 7 bases that match TRBD2. The germline V gene encodes CDR1 SGHNT and CDR2 YYREEE (reference sequence). The CDR3 has 19 residues. V trimming: 6 bases; J trimming: 0 bases; junction bases outside the gene matches: 20. In DNA form, the CDR3 reads TGTGCCAGCACCTTTCAAAGGACTAGAATTAAACTGTACCAAGAGACCCAGTACTTC. Protein product: CASTFQRTRIKLYQETQYF.

The V gene is TRBV7-9, the J gene TRBJ2-7; D is unresolved. The CDR3 has 14 residues. Looked up from germline, CDR1 is SEHNR and CDR2 is FQNEAQ (reference sequence). The V gene lost 4 bases and the J gene lost 6 bases, with 16 bases spanning the gap. The CDR3 DNA sequence: TGTGCCAGCAGCTCGCGCGACCAAAGAGGCGAGCAGTACTTC. It encodes CASSSRDQRGEQYF.

For this clone: The sample has other DNA sequences that encode this CDR3 too. This chain links TRBV7-3 with TRBJ2-5, with D unresolved. V was pared by 2 bases and J by 5 bases, with 12 bases between. This CDR3 is 14 amino acids long. In germline, CDR1 is SGHTA, CDR2 FQGTGA. The CDR3 spells CASSLGGAGETQYF. The CDR3 nucleotides are TGTGCCAGCAGCTTAGGCGGAGCCGGGGAGACCCAGTACTTC.

The rearrangement joins TRBV16 to TRBJ1-1; tentative D call: TRBD1 (5 bases). Germline V gene data show CDR1 as KGHSY and CDR2 as FQNENV. The CDR3 runs 15 residues. The V end was cut by 3 bases, the J end by 0 bases, with 11 bases between. The CDR3 loop is CASSHKSGVNTEAFF. The CDR3 region has the DNA TGTGCCAGCAGCCACAAATCGGGGGTGAACACTGAAGCTTTCTTT.

This chain joins TRBV7-2 and TRBJ2-7; 12 bases match TRBD2. In germline, CDR1 is SGHTA, CDR2 FQGNSA. This CDR3 is 19 amino acids long. The J segment lost 3 bases and the V segment lost 2 bases, leaving 14 bases of the junction unmatched. The CDR3 coding sequence is TGTGCCAGCAGCTTAATAGGGGGACTAGCGGGCACTCGAGGCTACGAGCAGTACTTC. This translates into CASSLIGGLAGTRGYEQYF.

The chain recombines TRBV30 with TRBJ2-3; D uncertain. The CDR3 has 14 amino acids. In germline, CDR1 is GTSNPN, CDR2 SVGIG (reference sequence). Deletions cut 1 base from V and 4 bases from J, with 12 bases between. Here the CDR3 DNA reads TGTGCCTGGAGTGGCCGTAGTCCCCCAGATACGCAGTATTTT. It yields the protein CAWSGRSPPDTQYF.

The chain has TRBV28 and TRBJ1-1; D is possibly TRBD1 (6 bases). Trimming stripped 4 bases from V and 0 bases from J, with 9 bases between. Germline V gene sequence: CDR1 MDHEN, CDR2 SYDVKM. The CDR3 covers 14 residues. This CDR3 is CASSSGQMNTEAFF. In DNA form, the CDR3 reads TGTGCCAGCAGTTCTGGACAGATGAACACTGAAGCTTTCTTT. Based on the CDR3 plus reference TRBV28 and TRBJ1-1, the full variable domain is DVKVTQSSRYLVKRTGEKVFLECVQDMDHENMFWYRQDPGLGLRLIYFSYDVKMKEKGDIPEGYSVSREKKERFSLILESASTNQTSMYLCASSSGQMNTEAFFGQGTRLTVV.

V is TRBV15 and J is TRBJ1-1; D unresolved. Germline-derived CDR1 and CDR2 are LNHNV and YYDKDF (reference sequence). Trimming removed 1 base at V and 4 bases at J, with 7 bases between. The CDR3 length is 13 residues. CDR3 region: CATSRVAGTEAFF. As DNA, the CDR3 is TGTGCCACCAGCAGAGTGGCAGGCACTGAAGCTTTCTTT.

This sequence joins TRBV6-5 and TRBJ1-2; no clear D gene. Germline V lookup: CDR1 MNHEY, CDR2 SVGAGI. V lost 6 bases and J lost 1, with 9 bases in between. The CDR3 covers 13 residues. The CDR3 loop reads CASRPQSNYGYTF. In DNA, the CDR3 is TGTGCCAGCAGGCCACAGAGTAACTATGGCTACACCTTC.